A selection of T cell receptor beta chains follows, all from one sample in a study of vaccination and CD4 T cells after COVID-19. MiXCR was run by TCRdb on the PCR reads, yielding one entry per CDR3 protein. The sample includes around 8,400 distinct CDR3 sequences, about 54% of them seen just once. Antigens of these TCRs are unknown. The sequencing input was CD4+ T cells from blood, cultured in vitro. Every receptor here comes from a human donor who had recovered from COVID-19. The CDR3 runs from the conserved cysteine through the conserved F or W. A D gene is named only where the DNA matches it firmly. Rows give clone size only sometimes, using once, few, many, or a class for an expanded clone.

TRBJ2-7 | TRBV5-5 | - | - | TGTGCCAGCAGCTTGGATCTTGGCAGGGCCTACGAGCAGTACTTC | CASSLDLGRAYEQYF
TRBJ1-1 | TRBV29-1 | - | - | TGCAGCGTCCAAAGTGGGACAACGAACACTGAAGCTTTCTTT | CSVQSGTTNTEAFF
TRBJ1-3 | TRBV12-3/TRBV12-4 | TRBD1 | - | TGTGCCAGCAGAACACGCCTTACAGGGGCTGGAAACACCATATATTTT | CASRTRLTGAGNTIYF
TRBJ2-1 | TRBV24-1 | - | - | TGTGCCACCAGCCACGGACCCAATGAGCAGATCTTC | CATSHGPNEQIF
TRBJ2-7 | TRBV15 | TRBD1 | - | TGTGCCACCAGCGGGGGACAGGGAGCCTACGAGCAGTACTTC | CATSGGQGAYEQYF
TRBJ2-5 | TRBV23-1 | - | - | TGCGCCAGCAGTCACGGGGGGCGAGGGCCAGAGACCCAGTACTTC | CASSHGGRGPETQYF
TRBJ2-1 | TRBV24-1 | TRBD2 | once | TGTGCCACCAGTGCCATGACACGGTCCGGCGGGGGGAATGAGCAGTTCTTC | CATSAMTRSGGGNEQFF
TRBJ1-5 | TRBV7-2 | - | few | TGTGCCAGCAGCTTGAGGGCCTATAGCAATCAGCCCCAGCATTTT | CASSLRAYSNQPQHF
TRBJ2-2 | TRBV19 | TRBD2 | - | TGTGCCAGTAGTATCTCGCGGGGGGCCGGGGAGCTGTTTTTT | CASSISRGAGELFF
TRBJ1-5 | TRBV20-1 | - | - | TGCAGTGCTAGCCCCAGGGTAAATCAGCCCCAGCATTTT | CSASPRVNQPQHF
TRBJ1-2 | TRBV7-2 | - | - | TGTGCCAGCAGCTTTGACAGGATGCCTAACTATGGCTACACCTTC | CASSFDRMPNYGYTF
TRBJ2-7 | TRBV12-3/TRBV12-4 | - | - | TGTGCCAGCAGCCCTGGACCGGCAGGCTCCTACGAGCAGTACTTC | CASSPGPAGSYEQYF
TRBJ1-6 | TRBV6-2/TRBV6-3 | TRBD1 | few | TGTGCCAGCAGAACAGGGGCTAATAATTCACCCCTCCACTTT | CASRTGANNSPLHF
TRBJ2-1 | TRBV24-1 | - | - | TGTGCCACCAGTGATAGATGGGGGAGTCGCTACAATGAGCAGTTCTTC | CATSDRWGSRYNEQFF
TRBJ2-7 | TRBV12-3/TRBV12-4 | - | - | TGTGCCAGCAGTTTAAGGGGCAAGAGGGGAGACGAGCAGTACTTC | CASSLRGKRGDEQYF
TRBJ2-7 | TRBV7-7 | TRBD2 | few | TGTGCCAGCAGCCGAACCGGGACTAGTGAGCAGTACTTC | CASSRTGTSEQYF
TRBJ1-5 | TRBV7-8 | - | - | TGTGCCAGCAGCTTAGGACGGCGGGGGAAGCAGGATCAGCCCCAGCATTTT | CASSLGRRGKQDQPQHF
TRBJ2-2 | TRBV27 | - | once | TGTGCCAGCAGTTTCTCTCTCAGATTGAACACCGGGGAGCTGTTTTTT | CASSFSLRLNTGELFF
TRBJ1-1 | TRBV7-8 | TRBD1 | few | TGTGCCAGCAGCTTAGTAGGGACAGGGATTGCTGAAGCTTTCTTT | CASSLVGTGIAEAFF
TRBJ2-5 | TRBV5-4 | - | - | TGTGCCAGCAGCTTCCCAGGCCAAGAGACCCAGTACTTC | CASSFPGQETQYF
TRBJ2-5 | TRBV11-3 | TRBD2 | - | TGTGCCAGCAGCTTTCTTAGTTTTGGAACTAGCGGGGGTTCAGAGACCCAGTACTTC | CASSFLSFGTSGGSETQYF
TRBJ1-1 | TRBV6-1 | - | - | TGTGCCAGCAATCGGATCGGGGGTACTGAAGCTTTCTTT | CASNRIGGTEAFF
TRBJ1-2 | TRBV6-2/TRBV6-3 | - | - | TGTGCCAGCAGTTACTACGGACAGACTCTAGGTGGCTACACCTTC | CASSYYGQTLGGYTF
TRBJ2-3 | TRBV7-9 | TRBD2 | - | TGTGCCAGCAGCTTAGCGGCTAGCGGGGGTCGCACAGATACGCAGTATTTT | CASSLAASGGRTDTQYF
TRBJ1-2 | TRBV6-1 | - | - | TGTGCCAGCACCCGAGGGATTTCTGGCTACACCTTC | CASTRGISGYTF
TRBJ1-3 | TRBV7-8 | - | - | TGTGCCAGCAGCCCTCGGACCAGCTCTGGAAACACCATATATTTT | CASSPRTSSGNTIYF
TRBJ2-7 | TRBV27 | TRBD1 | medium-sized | TGTGCCAGCAGAAGACAGTTGACAGGGCTCTCCTACGAGCAGTACTTC | CASRRQLTGLSYEQYF
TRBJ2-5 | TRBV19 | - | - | TGTGCCAGTAGCACCTTCGACGGGCAAGAGACCCAGTACTTC | CASSTFDGQETQYF
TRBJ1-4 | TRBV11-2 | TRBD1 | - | TGTGCCAGCAGCGTGGGACAGGGAATAGGACTGTTTTTT | CASSVGQGIGLFF
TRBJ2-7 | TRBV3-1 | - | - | TGTGCCAGCAGCCAAGATCCCGGTCCCTACGAGCAGTACTTC | CASSQDPGPYEQYF
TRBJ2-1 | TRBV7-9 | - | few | TGTGCCAGCAGCGGACAGGGACTAGGACTTTACAATGAGCAGTTCTTC | CASSGQGLGLYNEQFF
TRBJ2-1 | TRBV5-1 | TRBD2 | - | TGCGCCAGCAGCCCCGGACTAGCGGGAGGCCTAGACAATGAGCAGTTCTTC | CASSPGLAGGLDNEQFF
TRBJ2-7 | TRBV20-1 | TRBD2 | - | TGCAGTGCTAGAGCCGGGGGGGGAGGCGCAAAAGCGTCGCACGAGCAGTACTTC | CSARAGGGGAKASHEQYF
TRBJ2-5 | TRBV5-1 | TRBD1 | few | TGCGCCAGCAGCCCTACCCCCGACAGGGTGGGAGAGACCCAGTACTTC | CASSPTPDRVGETQYF
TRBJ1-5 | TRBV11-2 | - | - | TGTGCCAGCAGCTTTCAGATGGGGAGTAGCAATCAGCCCCAGCATTTT | CASSFQMGSSNQPQHF
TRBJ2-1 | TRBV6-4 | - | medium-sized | TGTGCCAGCAGCCTACAGAGCTCCTACAATGAGCAGTTCTTC | CASSLQSSYNEQFF
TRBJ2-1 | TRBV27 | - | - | TGTGCCAGCAGTTTATACGCTCTAGCCGGGAATGAGCAGTTCTTC | CASSLYALAGNEQFF
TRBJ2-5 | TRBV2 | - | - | TGTGCCAGCAGTGGCCGGGTCCTTTCCCAGTACTTC | CASSGRVLSQYF
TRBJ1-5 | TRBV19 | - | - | TGTGCCAGTAGTATCCCTGGGAGGGGCAATCAGCCCCAGCATTTT | CASSIPGRGNQPQHF
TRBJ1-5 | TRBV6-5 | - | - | TGTGCCAGCAGTTACTCGATCTGGGGGGGACAGCCCCAGCATTTT | CASSYSIWGGQPQHF
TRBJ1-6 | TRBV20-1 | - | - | TGCAGTATCCTTTTCTTGACAGGAGTAAATTCACCCCTCCACTTT | CSILFLTGVNSPLHF
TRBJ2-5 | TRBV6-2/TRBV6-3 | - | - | TGTGCCAGCTCCCTGAGGACGGAGACCCAGTACTTC | CASSLRTETQYF
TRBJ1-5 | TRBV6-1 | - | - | TGTGCCAGCACTGGATCCGGGACGGTGAATGAGCCCCAGCATTTT | CASTGSGTVNEPQHF
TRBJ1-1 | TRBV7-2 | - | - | TGTGCCAGCAGCTTTACAGGGTTATCTGACACTGAAGCTTTCTTT | CASSFTGLSDTEAFF
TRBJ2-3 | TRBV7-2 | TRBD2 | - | TGTGCCAGCAGCTTAGTGGCGGGAGGGGGCACAGATACGCAGTATTTT | CASSLVAGGGTDTQYF
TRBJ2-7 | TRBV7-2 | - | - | TGTGCCAGCAGCTTAGCTGCCAGGGGACTAACCTACGAGCAGTACTTC | CASSLAARGLTYEQYF
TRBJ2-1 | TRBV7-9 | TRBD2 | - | TGTGCCAGCAGCTTCGGGACTAGCTACAATGAGCAGTTCTTC | CASSFGTSYNEQFF
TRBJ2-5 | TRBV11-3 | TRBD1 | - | TGTGCCAGCAGCTCCCTAGGACAGGGGGCGGAGACCCAGTACTTC | CASSSLGQGAETQYF
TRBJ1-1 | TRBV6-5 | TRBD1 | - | TGTGCCAGCAGTTACGGACAGGGTCGGGCTTTCTTT | CASSYGQGRAFF
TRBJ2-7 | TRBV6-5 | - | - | TGTGCCAGCAGTTACCTCCCCCCGAGGCGCGAGCAGTACTTC | CASSYLPPRREQYF
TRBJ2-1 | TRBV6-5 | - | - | TGTGCCAGCAGTTACATGGGAGGGAGGGGGATACGGAAGGTATATGAGCAGTTCTTC | CASSYMGGRGIRKVYEQFF
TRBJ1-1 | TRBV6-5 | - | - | TGTGCCAGCAGTTACTCGGCAGGGAAGGGGAACACTGAAGCTTTCTTT | CASSYSAGKGNTEAFF
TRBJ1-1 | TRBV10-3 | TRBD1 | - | TGTGCCATCAGCCGACAGGGGGGCACTGAAGCTTTCTTT | CAISRQGGTEAFF
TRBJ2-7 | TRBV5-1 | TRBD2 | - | TGCGCCAGCAGCTCAACCCCCGGACTAGTTCCAGCTCCTCGCTCCTACGAGCAGTACTTC | CASSSTPGLVPAPRSYEQYF
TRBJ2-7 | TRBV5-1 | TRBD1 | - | TGCGCCAGCAGCTTGGGACCGACAGGGGCTCAGTACGAGCAGTACTTC | CASSLGPTGAQYEQYF
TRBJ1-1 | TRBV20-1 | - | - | TGCAGTGCCCGACCCCGGATAGGCAGGGAGAACACTGAAGCTTTCTTT | CSARPRIGRENTEAFF
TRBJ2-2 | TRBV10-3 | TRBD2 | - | TGTGCCATCTTTGGCTCGGAAGCGGGAGTGGTGACCGGGGAGCTGTTTTTT | CAIFGSEAGVVTGELFF
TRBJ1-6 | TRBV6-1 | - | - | TGTGCCAGCAGTGAAACCACAGCTTATAATTCACCCCTCCACTTT | CASSETTAYNSPLHF
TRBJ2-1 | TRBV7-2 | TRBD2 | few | TGTGCCAGCAGCTTCGCACCATCACTAGCGGGCAAATACAATGAGCAGTTCTTC | CASSFAPSLAGKYNEQFF
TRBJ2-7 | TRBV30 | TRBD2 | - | TGTGCCTGGAGTGTAGGGCTAGCGGGAAACGAGCAGTACTTC | CAWSVGLAGNEQYF